This T cell receptor (beta chain) was recorded in a study of T cell responses to AZD1222 COVID-19 vaccine. Germline values: CDR1 MNHEY, CDR2 SMNVEV (reference sequence). Trimming took 6 bases from V and 6 from J; bases not matched to a gene: 0. This CDR3 is built from 11 residues. Data came from immunoSEQ multiplex PCR; TCRdb stores just in-frame clones and leaves some out. The table has 100,000 to 150,000 clones, roughly nine tenths seen once. The sample consisted of peripheral blood, taken on day 0 of AZD1222 vaccination. This sequence originates from an adult in good health. The rearrangement links TRBV27 to TRBJ2-7, with 9 nucleotides matching TRBD1. The CDR3 protein is CASRTGGEQYF. In DNA, the CDR3 is TGTGCCAGCAGGACAGGGGGCGAGCAGTACTTC.